This T cell receptor beta chain is from a study of tumor-infiltrating lymphocytes in localized non-small cell lung cancer. Study information: The cohort mixed smokers and never-smokers, several histologies, and some post-neoadjuvant-chemotherapy samples. The study's findings and limits: Immunotypes IM1 and IM2 had similar TCR-derived T-cell fractions. Different pieces of the same tissue were used for each assay. Higher tumor T cell infiltration than in uninvolved lung was supported by TCRbeta sequencing.

The data were produced by immunoSEQ multiplex PCR, yet TCRdb's version contains in-frame clones alone and is incomplete. The data hold 3,900 or so clones, with 75% to 85% observed a single time. Details on this clone: No antigen is known for it.

The CDR3 is 17 amino acids. V was clipped by 5 bases and J by 6 bases; unmatched bases: 13. CDR1 and CDR2 (germline): MNHEY, SMNVEV (reference sequence). This sequence was found in a human donor with non-small cell lung cancer. Material for sequencing was uninvolved lung tissue not adjacent to the tumor. The chain is built from TRBV27 and TRBJ2-3; 11 nucleotides align to TRBD2. The CDR3 sequence: CASSPEGLAAQGDTQYF. The CDR3 region has the DNA TGTGCCAGCAGTCCAGAGGGACTAGCGGCTCAGGGGGATACGCAGTATTTT.